Below, 32 T cell receptor beta chains from the same sample are listed, as sequenced in a study of shared clonotypes between healthy human individuals. The naive CD8 subset, CD45RO-negative cells positively selected for CCR7, excluded terminally differentiated effector memory CD45RA+ cells. The method was immunoSEQ multiplex PCR; TCRdb's version includes in-frame clones alone and lacks a portion of them. The repertoire holds about 2.1 million clones, just over 90% seen once, with over 1.5% in the top ten. The source material was naive CD8+ T cells from PBMCs. All receptors derive from a man aged 18-30 years in good health. Some clones in this sample may be carry-over from other donors' samples.

This chain uses TRBV28 with TRBJ1-4; D gene ambiguous. Trimming cost V 3 bases and J 8 bases, with 13 bases left between them. Looked up from germline, CDR1 is MDHEN and CDR2 is SYDVKM. The CDR3 runs 14 residues. The CDR3 loop reads CASSFHSAREKLFF. The CDR3 coding sequence is TGTGCCAGCAGTTTTCACAGCGCCAGGGAAAAACTGTTTTTT. Full variable domain (rest looked up from reference TRBV28 and TRBJ1-4): DVKVTQSSRYLVKRTGEKVFLECVQDMDHENMFWYRQDPGLGLRLIYFSYDVKMKEKGDIPEGYSVSREKKERFSLILESASTNQTSMYLCASSFHSAREKLFFGSGTQLSVL.

The chain employs TRBV7-8 and TRBJ2-7; 8 nucleotides align to TRBD2. Looked up from germline, CDR1 is SGHVS and CDR2 is FQNEAQ. After removal of 4 bases from V and 1 base from J, the junction contained 12 bases not matched to a gene. This CDR3 contains 17 residues. The CDR3, as DNA: TGTGCCAGCAGCTCGTACCTAGCGGGCCCAAGGTCCTACGAGCAGTACTTC. Translating gives CASSSYLAGPRSYEQYF.

The chain uses TRBV27 and TRBJ2-7; the D gene is possibly TRBD1 (5 bases). There are 12 residues in the CDR3. V shed 8 bases and J shed 2 bases, with 10 bases lying between them. In germline, CDR1 is MNHEY, CDR2 SMNVEV (reference sequence). CDR3 DNA sequence: TGTGCCAGCGGCAGGGCTCCCTACGAGCAGTACTTC. It yields the protein CASGRAPYEQYF.

The CDR3 DNA follows: TGTGCCAGCAGTCCACGGACTAGCGGGAACAATGAGCAGTTCTTC. This encodes CASSPRTSGNNEQFF. This chain joins TRBV27 and TRBJ2-1; TRBD2 matches at 12 bases. V lost 5 bases and J lost 5; bases outside the gene matches: 4. The V gene's germline CDR1 is MNHEY and CDR2 SMNVEV (reference sequence). The CDR3 covers 15 residues.

V usage is TRBV9 and J usage is TRBJ2-7, with TRBD1 matching 10 bases. The CDR3 runs 17 residues. Germline V gene lookup returns CDR1 SGDLS and CDR2 YYNGEE. The J segment lost 4 bases and the V segment lost 6 bases, leaving 16 bases of the junction unmatched. CDR3 sequence: CASTPPRTGGVLYEQYF. The CDR3 DNA follows: TGTGCCAGCACTCCACCTCGGACAGGGGGTGTTTTGTACGAGCAGTACTTC.

The chain recombines TRBV27 with TRBJ2-2; D remains ambiguous. CDR3 length equals 14 residues. Germline V gene lookup returns CDR1 MNHEY and CDR2 SMNVEV (reference sequence). Trimming shortened V by 2 bases and J by 6 bases, and 10 bases separated the two germline ends. In nucleotides, the CDR3 is TGTGCCAGCAGTTTAGGAAATAGGGCCGGGGAGCTGTTTTTT. Translation: CASSLGNRAGELFF.

V is TRBV6-1 and J is TRBJ2-7, with D maybe TRBD2 (6 bases). V lost 5 bases and J lost 5, with 16 bases in between. Germline CDR1 and CDR2: MNHNS and SASEGT. The length of the CDR3 is 14 residues. CDR3 DNA: TGTGCCAGCAGTAACACGGAGCGGGCCCACGAGCAGTACTTC. The encoded protein is CASSNTERAHEQYF.

The chain is built from TRBV6-1 and TRBJ2-7; D gene ambiguous. Deletions cut 7 bases from V and 5 bases from J, with 12 bases between. Germline-derived CDR1 and CDR2 are MNHNS and SASEGT. The CDR3 consists of 12 residues. The CDR3 region is CASTLLADEQYF. The CDR3 DNA follows: TGTGCCAGCACCCTTCTGGCCGACGAGCAGTACTTC.

The V call is TRBV18, the J call TRBJ2-7; D might be TRBD1 (6 bases). The CDR3 extends over 14 amino acids. Trimming removed 4 bases at V and 1 base at J, with 11 bases between. Germline values: CDR1 KGHSH, CDR2 LQKENI. CDR3 sequence: CASSQSGTSYEQYF. The CDR3, as DNA: TGTGCCAGCTCACAATCCGGGACATCCTACGAGCAGTACTTC. The complete variable domain, with remaining parts taken from reference TRBV18 and TRBJ2-7, reads NAGVMQNPRHLVRRRGQEARLRCSPMKGHSHVYWYRQLPEEGLKFMVYLQKENIIDESGMPKERFSAEFPKEGPSILRIQQVVRGDSAAYFCASSQSGTSYEQYFGPGTRLTVT.

The V call is TRBV28, the J call TRBJ1-5; D perhaps matches TRBD1 (6 bases). The CDR3 loop spans 14 amino acids. The V end lost 7 bases, the J end lost 6 bases, and 16 bases lay between the germline ends. The germline V gene encodes CDR1 MDHEN and CDR2 SYDVKM. This CDR3 reads CASIPGGGTQPQHF. The CDR3 region has the DNA TGTGCCAGCATCCCGGGGGGCGGAACTCAGCCCCAGCATTTT.

The J gene is TRBJ2-7, the V gene TRBV29-1; 12 bases are a match to TRBD2. Looked up from germline, CDR1 is SQVTM and CDR2 is ANQGSEA. Losses at the gene ends were 6 bases for V and 4 bases for J; bases not matched to a gene: 7. CDR3 length: 14 amino acids. CDR3 DNA sequence: TGCAGCGTGCTAGCGGGAGGGCCCCTATACGAGCAGTACTTC. It translates to CSVLAGGPLYEQYF.

V and J are TRBV7-9 and TRBJ1-2; TRBD1 aligns across 9 bases. Germline V lookup: CDR1 SEHNR, CDR2 FQNEAQ (reference sequence). The CDR3 spans 15 residues. Trimming at V came to 4 bases and at J to 4 bases, leaving 7 bases not matched to a gene. The DNA for the CDR3 is TGTGCCAGCAGCTCCTTTACAGGGGGCGGCTATGGCTACACCTTC. Protein product: CASSSFTGGGYGYTF.

This CDR3 is CASSLVGYTDTQYF. DNA of the CDR3: TGTGCCAGCAGCTTAGTAGGGTACACAGATACGCAGTATTTT. V and J are TRBV11-2 and TRBJ2-3; D uncertain. Germline V lookup: CDR1 SGHAT, CDR2 FQNNGV. V dropped 1 base and J dropped 2 bases, with 7 bases sitting between them. The CDR3 loop spans 14 amino acids. Filled out from reference TRBV11-2 and TRBJ2-3, the complete variable domain reads EAGVAQSPRYKIIEKRQSVAFWCNPISGHATLYWYQQILGQGPKLLIQFQNNGVVDDSQLPKDRFSAERLKGVDSTLKIQPAKLEDSAVYLCASSLVGYTDTQYFGPGTRLTVL.

V gene TRBV6-1 combines with J gene TRBJ2-7, with TRBD2 as a possible D gene (6 bases). The germline CDR1 and CDR2 sequences are MNHNS and SASEGT. V lost 0 bases, J lost 3 bases, and 15 bases lay in between. The CDR3 loop spans 16 amino acids. The CDR3 DNA sequence: TGTGCCAGCAGTGAAGCCCCTAGCGCCAGATACTACGAGCAGTACTTC. Translated, it gives CASSEAPSARYYEQYF.

Worth noting for this clone: Other DNA sequences of this sample code for an identical CDR3. The chain links TRBV6-6 to TRBJ2-3; no reliable D call. The CDR3 runs 11 residues. The germline V gene encodes CDR1 MNHNY and CDR2 SVGAGI (reference sequence). V was shortened by 6 bases and J by 5 bases, with 6 bases between the two germline ends. The CDR3 loop is CASRTGDTQYF. The DNA for the CDR3 is TGTGCCAGCAGAACTGGAGATACGCAGTATTTT.

This chain joins TRBV4-1 and TRBJ1-4; 8 bases align to TRBD1. CDR1 and CDR2 from the germline V gene are MGHRA and YSYEKL. This CDR3 spans 15 amino acids. V dropped 1 base and J dropped 5; count of bases not matched to a gene: 3. CDR3 sequence reads: CASSQGRDRNEKLFF. The CDR3 DNA reads as TGCGCCAGCAGCCAAGGGAGGGACAGGAATGAAAAACTGTTTTTT.

The chain is built from TRBV13 and TRBJ2-1, with D unresolved. CDR1 and CDR2 (germline): PRHDT, FYEKMQ (reference sequence). The length of the CDR3 is 16 residues. The germline V and J ends were trimmed by 1 base and 0 bases, with 10 bases remaining between them. CDR3 in DNA: TGTGCCAGCAGCTTAGATGGCTCCGGCTCCTACAATGAGCAGTTCTTC. This encodes CASSLDGSGSYNEQFF.

The chain links TRBV13 to TRBJ2-7; unclear D gene. The CDR3 is made up of 14 amino acids. Between the trimmed V and J ends, which lost 2 bases and 3 bases, there was a span of 11 bases. Germline V gene sequence: CDR1 PRHDT, CDR2 FYEKMQ (reference sequence). The CDR3 region is CASSLSQLSYEQYF. For the CDR3, the DNA is TGTGCCAGCAGCTTAAGCCAGCTGAGCTACGAGCAGTACTTC.

This clone was detected a few times. The sample has other DNA sequences that encode this CDR3 too. This sequence joins TRBV27 and TRBJ1-5; no definite D call. Germline lookup yields CDR1 MNHEY and CDR2 SMNVEV (reference sequence). Trimming cost V 6 bases and J 6 bases, with 12 bases left between them. The CDR3 covers 13 residues. The CDR3 region is CASSLGVGQPQHF. The CDR3 coding sequence is TGTGCCAGCAGCCTCGGGGTCGGTCAGCCCCAGCATTTT.

This clone has only one observation. The chain carries TRBV5-1 and TRBJ2-3; 13 nucleotides align to TRBD2. Germline-derived CDR1 and CDR2 are SGHRS and YFSETQ. This CDR3 has 19 residues. V dropped 3 bases and J dropped 3; count of bases not matched to a gene: 13. In nucleotides, the CDR3 is TGCGCCAGCAGCTCTACTAGCGGGAGGGCTCCGGGGGTTACAGATACGCAGTATTTT. This gives the protein CASSSTSGRAPGVTDTQYF.

The chain uses TRBV7-9 and TRBJ2-3, with 10 bases aligning to TRBD1. This CDR3 contains 16 residues. Germline assignment: CDR1 SEHNR and CDR2 FQNEAQ (reference sequence). V was pared by 3 bases and J by 3 bases, with 6 bases of the junction left unmatched. The CDR3 loop reads CASSFGTGDGTDTQYF. In DNA form, the CDR3 reads TGTGCCAGCAGCTTCGGGACAGGGGATGGGACAGATACGCAGTATTTT.

The chain joins TRBV4-1 to TRBJ2-5; TRBD2 is a possible D gene (5 bases). CDR1 is MGHRA and CDR2 is YSYEKL in the germline V gene. This CDR3 is built from 18 residues. Trimming took 0 bases from V and 4 from J, leaving 21 bases between them. CDR3 protein: CASSQDRTGNGWAETQYF. CDR3 in DNA: TGCGCCAGCAGCCAAGATCGTACGGGGAATGGTTGGGCAGAGACCCAGTACTTC.

The genes are TRBV6-5 and TRBJ2-7; tentatively, D is TRBD1 or TRBD2 (5 bases each). The CDR3 sequence is 15 residues long. Trimming cost V 0 bases and J 2 bases, with 11 bases left between them. Germline V lookup: CDR1 MNHEY, CDR2 SVGAGI. This chain's CDR3 is CASSYSGDGAYEQYF. DNA for the CDR3: TGTGCCAGCAGTTACTCAGGGGACGGGGCCTACGAGCAGTACTTC.

The rearrangement links TRBV4-1 to TRBJ2-1; D remains unclear. Germline V gives CDR1 MGHRA, CDR2 YSYEKL. The CDR3 runs 15 residues. V was trimmed by 2 bases and J by 9 bases, leaving 17 bases between them. The CDR3 is CASSQIETAPIEQFF. CDR3 in DNA: TGCGCCAGCAGCCAAATCGAGACGGCCCCAATTGAGCAGTTCTTC.

The chain is built from TRBV6-1 and TRBJ2-2, with D perhaps matching TRBD2 (6 bases). Germline assignment: CDR1 MNHNS and CDR2 SASEGT. The V and J ends lost 11 bases and 2 bases respectively, with 18 bases between them. The CDR3 spans 15 residues. CDR3 sequence (DNA): TGTGCCGGCCGGGGACCGGGGGTAAACACCGGGGAGCTGTTTTTT. It codes for CAGRGPGVNTGELFF.

This sequence joins TRBV7-2 and TRBJ2-3; D gene uncertain. With 4 bases removed from V and 6 bases from J, the gap between germline ends came to 8 bases. Germline CDR1 is SGHTA and CDR2 is FQGNSA. This CDR3 is 12 amino acids long. DNA of the CDR3: TGTGCCAGCAGCTGGATCAGGGATACGCAGTATTTT. Protein sequence: CASSWIRDTQYF.

This sequence joins TRBV10-1 and TRBJ2-7; D ambiguous. Germline V CDR1 and CDR2: WNHNN, SYGVQD (reference sequence). V was trimmed by 0 bases and J by 4 bases, leaving 10 bases between them. The CDR3 is 14 amino acids. The CDR3 nucleotides read TGCGCCAGCAGTGAGTCCTCTATGGATTACGAGCAGTACTTC. Translated: CASSESSMDYEQYF.

V usage is TRBV6-5 and J usage is TRBJ1-1; D ambiguous. Germline CDR1 MNHEY, CDR2 SVGAGI. The CDR3 is 13 residues long. V was cut by 7 bases and J by 3 bases, with 12 bases left in between. The CDR3 nucleotides read TGTGCCAGCACCCCCTTCGGATACACTGAAGCTTTCTTT. Translating it yields CASTPFGYTEAFF.

The V and J genes are TRBV15 and TRBJ2-7; no clear D. The CDR3 runs 14 residues. Trimming stripped 4 bases from V and 5 bases from J, with 15 bases between. The V gene's germline CDR1 is LNHNV and CDR2 YYDKDF (reference sequence). The CDR3 bases are TGTGCCACCAGCATTAAGGGTCAGAGCCACGAGCAGTACTTC. Its translation is CATSIKGQSHEQYF.

The rearrangement uses TRBV7-9 and TRBJ2-7; D ambiguous. The germline V and J ends were trimmed by 2 bases and 5 bases, with 16 bases remaining between them. Germline-derived CDR1 and CDR2 are SEHNR and FQNEAQ (reference sequence). The CDR3 has 15 residues. The CDR3 here is CASSLPRRSIDEQYF. The CDR3 nucleotides read TGTGCCAGCAGCTTACCCCGACGTTCGATTGACGAGCAGTACTTC.

The chain carries TRBV6-6 and TRBJ1-5; D may be TRBD1 (6 bases). The CDR3 is made up of 14 amino acids. CDR1 and CDR2 (germline): MNHNY, SVGAGI (reference sequence). V was pared by 5 bases and J by 4 bases, with 12 bases between. CDR3 coding DNA: TGTGCCAGCAGTCAAGGGGGAGCGAATCAGCCCCAGCATTTT. It is translated as CASSQGGANQPQHF.

Comment on this clone: The junction does not match germline at one end; this may be a read error. V gene TRBV11-2 combines with J gene TRBJ2-1; 8 positions agree with TRBD2. From germline, CDR1 is SGHAT and CDR2 FQNNGV. CDR3 size: 17 residues. The CDR3 loop reads CASSLEDLAGIYNEQFF. The CDR3 region has the DNA TGTGCCAGCAGCCTAGAGGATTTAGCGGGAATATACAATGAGCAGTTCTTC.